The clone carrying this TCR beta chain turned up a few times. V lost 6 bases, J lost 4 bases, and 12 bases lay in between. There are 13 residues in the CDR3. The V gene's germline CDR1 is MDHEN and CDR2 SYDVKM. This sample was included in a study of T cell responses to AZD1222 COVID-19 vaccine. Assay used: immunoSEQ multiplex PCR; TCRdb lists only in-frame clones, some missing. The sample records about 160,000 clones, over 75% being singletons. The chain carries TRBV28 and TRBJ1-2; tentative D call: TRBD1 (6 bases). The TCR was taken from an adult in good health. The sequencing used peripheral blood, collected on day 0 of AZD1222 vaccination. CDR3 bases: TGTGCCAGCAGCATACAGGGCTTCTATGGCTACACCTTC. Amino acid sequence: CASSIQGFYGYTF.